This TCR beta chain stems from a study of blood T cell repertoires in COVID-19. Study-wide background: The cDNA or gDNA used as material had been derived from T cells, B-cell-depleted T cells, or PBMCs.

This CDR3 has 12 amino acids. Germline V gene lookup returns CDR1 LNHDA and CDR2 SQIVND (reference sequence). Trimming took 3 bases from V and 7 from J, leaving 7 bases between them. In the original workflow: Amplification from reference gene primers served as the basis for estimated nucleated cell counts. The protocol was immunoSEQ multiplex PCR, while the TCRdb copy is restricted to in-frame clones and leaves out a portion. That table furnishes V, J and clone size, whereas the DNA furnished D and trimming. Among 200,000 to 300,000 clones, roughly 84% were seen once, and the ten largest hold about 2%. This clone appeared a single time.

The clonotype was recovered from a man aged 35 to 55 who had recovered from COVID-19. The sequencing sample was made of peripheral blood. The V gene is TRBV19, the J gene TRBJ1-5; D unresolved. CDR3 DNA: TGTGCCAGTAGTATGGCCAAACAGCCCCAGCATTTT. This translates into CASSMAKQPQHF.